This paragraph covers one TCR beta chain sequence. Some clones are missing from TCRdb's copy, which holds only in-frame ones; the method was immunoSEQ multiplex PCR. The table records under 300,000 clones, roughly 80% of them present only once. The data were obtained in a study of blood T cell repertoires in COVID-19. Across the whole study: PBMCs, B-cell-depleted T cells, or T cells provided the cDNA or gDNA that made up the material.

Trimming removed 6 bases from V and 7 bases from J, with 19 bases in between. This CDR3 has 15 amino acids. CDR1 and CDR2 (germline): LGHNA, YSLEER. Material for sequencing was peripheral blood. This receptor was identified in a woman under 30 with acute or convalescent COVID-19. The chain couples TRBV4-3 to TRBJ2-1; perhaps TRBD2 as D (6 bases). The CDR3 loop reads CASRGDIGSYNEQFF. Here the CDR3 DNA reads TGCGCCAGCAGGGGCGATATCGGGAGCTATAATGAGCAGTTCTTC.